Included here is one TCR beta chain sequence, with context. The junction shows a germline mismatch at one end, possibly a read error. The DNA ends 3 residues before the CDR3 does, and the rest of the CDR3 is filled in from the germline J gene. CDR3 length equals 12 residues. Germline CDR1 reads SNHLY; CDR2 reads FYNNEI. Some clones are missing from TCRdb's copy, which holds only in-frame ones; the method was immunoSEQ multiplex PCR. The repertoire shows around 23,000 clones; the top ten hold 7.5% to 10%. These data come from a study of T cells in women clearing cervical HPV infection. Sequenced input: blood buffy coat. The source is a woman aged 18 to 75 with a cervical HPV16 infection that either progressed to CIN3+ or cleared (not recorded which). V and J are TRBV2 and TRBJ2-5; TRBD1 matches 9 bases. CDR3 bases read: TGTGCCAGCCGTGACAGGGGGGAGACC. Translating it yields CASRDRGET. The whole CDR3 region reads CASRDRGETQYF.